A selection of T cell receptor beta chains follows, all from one sample in a study of blood T cell repertoires in COVID-19. The data were produced by immunoSEQ multiplex PCR, yet TCRdb's version contains in-frame clones alone and is incomplete. Of around 42,000 clones in the sample, around 82% were seen once. The sequencing sample was made of peripheral blood. Receptors were obtained from a human donor in a cohort sampled during active COVID-19. The CDR3 runs from the conserved cysteine through the conserved F or W. Fields, in order: clone size, J gene, D gene, V gene, CDR3 protein, CDR3 DNA. The D gene is left open where the match is weak. Rows may omit the clone size; those that give it use once, few, many or a size class.

clone_size: -
j_call: TRBJ1-2
d_call: TRBD1
v_call: TRBV7-6
cdr3_aa: CASSSQQEGQGGYTF
cdr3_nt: TGTGCCAGCAGCTCCCAACAGGAAGGACAGGGTGGCTACACCTTC

clone_size: -
j_call: TRBJ2-1
d_call: -
v_call: TRBV12-3/TRBV12-4
cdr3_aa: CASRTTDNEQFF
cdr3_nt: TGTGCCAGCAGAACAACCGACAATGAGCAGTTCTTC

clone_size: once
j_call: TRBJ2-5
d_call: TRBD2
v_call: TRBV2
cdr3_aa: CASSELGLGAETQYF
cdr3_nt: TGTGCCAGCAGTGAGCTAGGACTAGGTGCGGAGACCCAGTACTTC

clone_size: -
j_call: TRBJ2-7
d_call: -
v_call: TRBV20-1
cdr3_aa: CSASAYDTQREQYF
cdr3_nt: TGCAGTGCTAGTGCTTATGACACCCAACGCGAGCAGTACTTC

clone_size: -
j_call: TRBJ2-2
d_call: TRBD2
v_call: TRBV7-2
cdr3_aa: CASSSTGTRITGELFF
cdr3_nt: TGTGCCAGCAGCTCAACCGGGACTAGAATAACCGGGGAGCTGTTTTTT

clone_size: -
j_call: TRBJ2-7
d_call: TRBD2
v_call: TRBV5-4
cdr3_aa: CASSSSTSGGRYEQYF
cdr3_nt: TGTGCCAGCAGCTCGTCGACTAGCGGGGGCCGTTACGAGCAGTACTTC

clone_size: once
j_call: TRBJ2-7
d_call: -
v_call: TRBV5-6
cdr3_aa: CASSPGHNEQYF
cdr3_nt: TGTGCCAGCAGCCCGGGACACAACGAGCAGTACTTC

clone_size: -
j_call: TRBJ2-7
d_call: -
v_call: TRBV2
cdr3_aa: CASSMSYEQYF
cdr3_nt: TGTGCCAGCAGTATGTCTTACGAGCAGTACTTC

clone_size: -
j_call: TRBJ2-3
d_call: TRBD2
v_call: TRBV6-6
cdr3_aa: CASSRPLTGLAGSTDTQYF
cdr3_nt: TGTGCCAGCAGTCGACCCTTGACGGGACTAGCGGGGAGCACAGATACGCAGTATTTT

clone_size: once
j_call: TRBJ1-5
d_call: -
v_call: TRBV7-7
cdr3_aa: CASSLGGARLGNQPQHF
cdr3_nt: TGTGCTAGCAGCTTAGGAGGAGCCCGACTTGGCAATCAGCCCCAGCATTTT

clone_size: -
j_call: TRBJ1-4
d_call: -
v_call: TRBV30
cdr3_aa: CAWSVEGAFNEKLFF
cdr3_nt: TGTGCCTGGAGTGTAGAAGGGGCGTTTAATGAAAAACTGTTTTTT

clone_size: -
j_call: TRBJ2-1
d_call: TRBD1
v_call: TRBV5-4
cdr3_aa: CASSPAGTVLKNEQFF
cdr3_nt: TGTGCCAGCAGTCCAGCCGGGACAGTCCTGAAAAATGAGCAGTTCTTC

clone_size: -
j_call: TRBJ2-3
d_call: -
v_call: TRBV7-2
cdr3_aa: CASSLGRDTQYF
cdr3_nt: TGTGCCAGCAGCTTAGGGAGGGATACGCAGTATTTT

clone_size: -
j_call: TRBJ2-1
d_call: TRBD2
v_call: TRBV19
cdr3_aa: CASSPIAGHSYNEQFF
cdr3_nt: TGTGCCAGTAGTCCAATAGCGGGGCACTCCTACAATGAGCAGTTCTTC

clone_size: once
j_call: TRBJ2-1
d_call: -
v_call: TRBV3-1/TRBV3-2
cdr3_aa: CASSQAYNEQFF
cdr3_nt: TGTGCCAGCAGCCAGGCTTACAATGAGCAGTTCTTC

clone_size: -
j_call: TRBJ2-1
d_call: TRBD2
v_call: TRBV7-3
cdr3_aa: CASSFPTSGAYNEQFF
cdr3_nt: TGTGCCAGCAGCTTCCCTACTAGCGGGGCATACAATGAGCAGTTCTTC

clone_size: -
j_call: TRBJ1-2
d_call: -
v_call: TRBV6-6
cdr3_aa: CASSQGLYGYTF
cdr3_nt: TGTGCCAGCAGCCAGGGGCTCTATGGCTACACCTTC

clone_size: -
j_call: TRBJ1-2
d_call: TRBD1
v_call: TRBV19
cdr3_aa: CASLRGQGYGYTF
cdr3_nt: TGTGCCTCCCTCAGGGGACAGGGGTATGGCTACACCTTC

clone_size: -
j_call: TRBJ2-3
d_call: TRBD1
v_call: TRBV5-1
cdr3_aa: CASSHRTGQRKDTQYF
cdr3_nt: TGCGCCAGCAGCCACCGGACAGGTCAACGGAAGGATACGCAGTATTTT

clone_size: once
j_call: TRBJ1-5
d_call: TRBD1
v_call: TRBV7-2
cdr3_aa: CASSFRTGRGQPQHF
cdr3_nt: TGTGCCAGCAGCTTCAGGACAGGGAGGGGGCAGCCCCAGCATTTT

clone_size: -
j_call: TRBJ2-7
d_call: TRBD1
v_call: TRBV6-5
cdr3_aa: CASSYSSGGRYEQYF
cdr3_nt: TGTGCCAGCAGTTACTCGTCAGGGGGAAGGTACGAGCAGTACTTC

clone_size: few
j_call: TRBJ1-2
d_call: -
v_call: TRBV20-1
cdr3_aa: CSARIRGGHTF
cdr3_nt: TGCAGTGCTAGGATAAGGGGGGGCCACACCTTC

clone_size: -
j_call: TRBJ2-3
d_call: -
v_call: TRBV18
cdr3_aa: CASSPTLPVLYF
cdr3_nt: TGTGCCAGCTCACCTACTCTCCCCGTTCTGTATTTT

clone_size: -
j_call: TRBJ2-7
d_call: -
v_call: TRBV6-1
cdr3_aa: CASSERGPYEQYF
cdr3_nt: TGTGCCAGCAGTGAAAGGGGTCCCTACGAGCAGTACTTC

clone_size: -
j_call: TRBJ1-1
d_call: -
v_call: TRBV5-1
cdr3_aa: CASSGPGQHTEAFF
cdr3_nt: TGCGCCAGCAGCGGACCGGGACAACACACTGAAGCTTTCTTT

clone_size: -
j_call: TRBJ2-1
d_call: TRBD2
v_call: TRBV9
cdr3_aa: CASSSGLAGAINEQFF
cdr3_nt: TGTGCCAGCAGTTCGGGACTAGCGGGGGCCATAAATGAGCAGTTCTTC

clone_size: -
j_call: TRBJ2-7
d_call: -
v_call: TRBV6-2/TRBV6-3
cdr3_aa: CASSHPKSGYEQYF
cdr3_nt: TGTGCCAGCAGTCACCCCAAGTCCGGTTACGAGCAGTACTTC

clone_size: -
j_call: TRBJ2-1
d_call: TRBD2
v_call: TRBV27
cdr3_aa: CASSPSAGGKNEQFF
cdr3_nt: TGTGCCAGCAGTCCCTCAGCGGGGGGTAAGAATGAGCAGTTCTTC

clone_size: -
j_call: TRBJ2-5
d_call: -
v_call: TRBV5-3
cdr3_aa: CARRCCGGEQETQYF
cdr3_nt: TGTGCCAGAAGGTGCTGTGGCGGGGAGCAAGAGACCCAGTACTTC

clone_size: once
j_call: TRBJ1-4
d_call: -
v_call: TRBV19
cdr3_aa: CASRSYGGTNEKLFF
cdr3_nt: TGTGCCAGTAGGAGTTACGGGGGGACTAATGAAAAACTGTTTTTT

clone_size: -
j_call: TRBJ2-5
d_call: TRBD1
v_call: TRBV5-6
cdr3_aa: CASSYGTEQETQYF
cdr3_nt: TGTGCCAGCAGCTATGGGACAGAGCAAGAGACCCAGTACTTC